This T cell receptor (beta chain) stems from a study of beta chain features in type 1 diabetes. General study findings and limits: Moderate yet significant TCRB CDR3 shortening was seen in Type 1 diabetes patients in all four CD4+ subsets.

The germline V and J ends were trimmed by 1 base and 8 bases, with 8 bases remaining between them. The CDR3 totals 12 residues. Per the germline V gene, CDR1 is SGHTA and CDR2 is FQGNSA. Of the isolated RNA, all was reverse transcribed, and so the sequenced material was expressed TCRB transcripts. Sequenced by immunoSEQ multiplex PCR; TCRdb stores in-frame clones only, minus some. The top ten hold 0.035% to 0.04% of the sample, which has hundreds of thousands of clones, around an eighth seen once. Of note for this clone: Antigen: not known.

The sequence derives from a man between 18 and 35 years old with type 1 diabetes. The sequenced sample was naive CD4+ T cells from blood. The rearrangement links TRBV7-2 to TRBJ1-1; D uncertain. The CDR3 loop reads CASSLDRREAFF. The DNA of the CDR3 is TGTGCCAGCAGCTTAGACAGACGCGAAGCTTTCTTT.